Following are 20 T cell receptor beta chains from one sample sequenced in a study of T-cell memory formation after mild COVID-19. TCRdb re-called the 5' RACE reads with MiXCR, one entry per CDR3 protein. The sample has about 400,000 distinct CDR3 sequences, roughly 18% seen once. Sequencing input: PBMCs or a T cell subset sorted from them (not recorded which). The origin of the receptors is a man between 18 and 29 years old who had mild COVID-19 (a few samples of this study predate the infection). Cell type and time point are not known.

In its sample, this clonotype was seen a few times. The chain recombines TRBV6-5 with TRBJ1-2, with D hard to call. The germline gives CDR1 MNHEY, CDR2 SVGAGI. V was cut by 6 bases and J by 8 bases, with 28 bases left in between. This CDR3 has 17 amino acids. As DNA, the CDR3 is TGTGCCAGCAGCATCGCCGTGGCGGACCGGCCCTCTTGGGGCTACACCTTC. Its translation is CASSIAVADRPSWGYTF.

V usage is TRBV5-6 and J usage is TRBJ2-1; weak D call: TRBD2 (5 bases). V shed 2 bases and J shed 5 bases, with 14 bases lying between them. Germline V gene sequence: CDR1 SGHDT, CDR2 YYEEEE. The CDR3 contains 15 residues. As DNA, the CDR3 is TGTGCCAGCAGCTTTTTGGGAGCCGACCACAATGAGCAGTTCTTC. The encoded protein is CASSFLGADHNEQFF.

The genes are TRBV7-2 and TRBJ1-5, with D possibly matching TRBD1 (6 bases). V lost 5 bases to trimming and J lost 8 bases, with 16 bases between them. Germline-derived CDR1 and CDR2 are SGHTA and FQGNSA. CDR3 length: 14 amino acids. The CDR3 nucleotides are TGTGCCAGCAGCCCCGGGGGGGGCGAAGAGCCCCAGCATTTT. Translation: CASSPGGGEEPQHF.

This sequence joins TRBV4-1 and TRBJ2-3; D is uncertain. With 0 bases removed from V and 4 bases from J, the gap between germline ends came to 11 bases. The germline gives CDR1 MGHRA, CDR2 YSYEKL. This CDR3 has 15 amino acids. The CDR3 coding sequence is TGCGCCAGCAGCCAAGATAAAGTAGGAGCAGATACGCAGTATTTT. Protein sequence: CASSQDKVGADTQYF.

This sequence joins TRBV3-1 and TRBJ2-7; TRBD1 agrees at 9 bases. The trim removed 3 bases at V and 4 bases at J, leaving 7 bases unmatched. Germline V gives CDR1 LGHDT, CDR2 YNNKEL (reference sequence). This CDR3 has 15 residues. As DNA, the CDR3 is TGTGCCAGCAGCCATCAAGGGACAGGGACTTACGAGCAGTACTTC. Residues: CASSHQGTGTYEQYF.

This clonotype was found many times. The rearrangement joins TRBV5-1 to TRBJ2-3, with D unclear. This CDR3 is 14 amino acids long. CDR1 SGHRS and CDR2 YFSETQ come from the germline V gene. Trimming left V 2 bases short and J 0 bases short, with 7 bases between. CDR3 region: CASSFSASTDTQYF. DNA for the CDR3: TGCGCCAGCAGCTTTTCGGCTAGCACAGATACGCAGTATTTT.

The chain links TRBV4-2 to TRBJ2-5, with D hard to call. The CDR3 length is 14 residues. Trimming pared 1 base from V and 3 bases from J, leaving 9 bases between. CDR1 and CDR2 (germline): LGHNA, YNFKEQ. CDR3 coding DNA: TGTGCCAGCAGCCAAGCCGTGGGCGAAGAGACCCAGTACTTC. Protein: CASSQAVGEETQYF.

This clonotype has only a few counts. The chain combines TRBV6-6 with TRBJ1-5; D gene uncertain. Looked up from germline, CDR1 is MNHNY and CDR2 is SVGAGI (reference sequence). The V end lost 2 bases, the J end lost 5 bases, and 13 bases lay between the germline ends. The CDR3 covers 15 residues. CDR3 DNA sequence: TGTGCCAGCAGTTACGGAGCAGGCCGAGATCAGCCCCAGCATTTT. Translated: CASSYGAGRDQPQHF.

This clonotype showed up just a few times. The chain has TRBV27 and TRBJ2-3, with D possibly TRBD2 on 5 matching bases. Germline V gene data show CDR1 as MNHEY and CDR2 as SMNVEV (reference sequence). V shed 8 bases and J shed 10 bases, with 13 bases lying between them. The CDR3 is 11 amino acids. CDR3 sequence reads: CASADYRAQYF. The CDR3 DNA reads TGTGCCAGCGCTGACTATCGGGCGCAGTATTTT.

This clonotype has more than one count but fewer than ten. The J gene is TRBJ1-2, the V gene TRBV4-1; perhaps TRBD1 as D (5 bases). V lost 1 base, J lost 7 bases, and 16 bases lay in between. Germline V gene lookup returns CDR1 MGHRA and CDR2 YSYEKL. The CDR3 has 15 residues. The CDR3 region is CASSQGGGGRPGYTF. For the CDR3, the DNA is TGCGCCAGCAGCCAAGGGGGGGGTGGCCGACCTGGCTACACCTTC.

This rearrangement joins TRBV6-1 to TRBJ1-6; no clear D. Trimming cost V 6 bases and J 5 bases, with 14 bases left between them. CDR3 length equals 15 residues. Germline CDR1 MNHNS, CDR2 SASEGT. The CDR3 region has the DNA TGTGCCAGCAGCCAAAGGCCTCCCAATAATTCACCCCTCCACTTT. Protein product: CASSQRPPNNSPLHF.

The rearrangement links TRBV10-3 to TRBJ1-5; D not certain. Trimming removed 4 bases at V and 1 base at J, with 2 bases between. The germline gives CDR1 ENHRY, CDR2 SYGVKD. The CDR3 has 12 residues. CDR3 region: CAISVSNQPQHF. The CDR3 DNA is TGTGCCATCAGTGTCAGCAATCAGCCCCAGCATTTT.

The gene calls are TRBV5-4 and TRBJ2-5, with TRBD2 matching over 7 bases. This CDR3 comprises 15 residues. The junction had 7 bases not matched to a gene; V was cut back by 4 bases and J by 1 base. The germline V gene has CDR1 SGHNT and CDR2 YYREEE (reference sequence). The CDR3 DNA is TGTGCCAGCAGCGCCCAGCGGGGAATCCAAGAGACCCAGTACTTC. Its protein product is CASSAQRGIQETQYF.

This clonotype was recorded many times. V is TRBV12-3 or TRBV12-4 and J is TRBJ1-2; unclear D gene. The V end lost 1 base, the J end lost 0 bases, and 12 bases lay between the germline ends. This CDR3 region has 16 residues. CDR3 sequence reads: CASSLVIQAANYGYTF. DNA for the CDR3: TGTGCCAGCAGTTTAGTAATCCAGGCAGCTAACTATGGCTACACCTTC.

The rearrangement links TRBV9 to TRBJ1-2; tentatively, D is TRBD1 (5 bases). CDR1 SGDLS and CDR2 YYNGEE come from the germline V gene. The V and J ends lost 0 bases and 6 bases respectively, with 15 bases between them. This CDR3 comprises 15 residues. CDR3 protein: CASSVAPREKNGYTF. CDR3 bases: TGTGCCAGCAGCGTAGCGCCCAGGGAAAAAAATGGCTACACCTTC.

This clonotype was seen ten or more times. This chain joins TRBV28 and TRBJ2-3, with 9 nucleotides matching TRBD2. V lost 1 base and J lost 1; bases outside the gene matches: 0. CDR3 length equals 15 residues. Germline CDR1 is MDHEN and CDR2 is SYDVKM. CDR3 sequence: CASSLLAGGTDTQYF. The CDR3 nucleotides read TGTGCCAGCAGTTTATTAGCGGGGGGCACAGATACGCAGTATTTT.

The chain is built from TRBV5-1 and TRBJ2-2; the D gene could be TRBD1 or TRBD2 (5 bases each). Germline V CDR1 and CDR2: SGHRS, YFSETQ. V lost 4 bases and J lost 5, with 15 bases in between. This CDR3 has 15 residues. Here the CDR3 reads CASSAGTAGTGELFF. CDR3 DNA: TGCGCCAGCAGCGCCGGGACGGCCGGGACCGGGGAGCTGTTTTTT.

This clonotype was found a few times. CDR3 region: CASSLTSGGPGELFF. The CDR3 region has the DNA TGTGCCAGCAGCTTAACTTCAGGAGGACCCGGGGAGCTGTTTTTT. J is TRBJ2-2 and V is TRBV7-2; weak D call: TRBD2 (5 bases). Germline V gene data show CDR1 as SGHTA and CDR2 as FQGNSA. The CDR3 spans 15 residues. Between the trimmed V and J ends, which lost 2 bases and 6 bases, there was a span of 13 bases.

This chain connects TRBV24-1 to TRBJ2-5; D is undetermined. Germline assignment: CDR1 KGHDR and CDR2 SFDVKD. The CDR3 is 15 amino acids. V was cut by 1 base and J by 4 bases, with 12 bases left in between. In DNA, the CDR3 is TGTGCCACCAGTGATTTAAGAAGACGGTTAGAGACCCAGTACTTC. Encoded protein: CATSDLRRRLETQYF.

In its sample, this clonotype was seen a few times. V is TRBV28 and J is TRBJ2-5, with a possible D match to TRBD2 (7 bases). CDR1 MDHEN and CDR2 SYDVKM come from the germline V gene. The CDR3 has 15 residues. The ends were cut back, 7 bases at V and 5 bases at J, with 20 bases in the middle. The CDR3 DNA reads as TGTGCCAGCACCGCCGCAGCCGGGGGGCGGGAGACCCAGTACTTC. Translating it yields CASTAAAGGRETQYF. The whole variable domain, remainder taken from reference TRBV28 and TRBJ2-5, is DVKVTQSSRYLVKRTGEKVFLECVQDMDHENMFWYRQDPGLGLRLIYFSYDVKMKEKGDIPEGYSVSREKKERFSLILESASTNQTSMYLCASTAAAGGRETQYFGPGTRLLVL.